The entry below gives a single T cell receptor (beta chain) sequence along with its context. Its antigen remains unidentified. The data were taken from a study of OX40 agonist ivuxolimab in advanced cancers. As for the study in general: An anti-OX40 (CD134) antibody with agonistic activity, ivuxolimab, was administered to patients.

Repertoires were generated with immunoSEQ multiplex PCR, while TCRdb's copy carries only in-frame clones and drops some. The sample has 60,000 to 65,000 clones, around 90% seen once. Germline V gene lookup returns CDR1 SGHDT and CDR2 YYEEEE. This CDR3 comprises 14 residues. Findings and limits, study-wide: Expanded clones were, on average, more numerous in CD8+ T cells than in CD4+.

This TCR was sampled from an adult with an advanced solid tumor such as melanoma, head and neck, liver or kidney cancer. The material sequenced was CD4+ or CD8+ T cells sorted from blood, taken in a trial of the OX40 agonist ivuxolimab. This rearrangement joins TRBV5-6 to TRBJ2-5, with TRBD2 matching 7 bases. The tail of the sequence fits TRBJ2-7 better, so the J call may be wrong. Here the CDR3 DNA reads TGTGCCAGCAGCTGGGGGGGGACCCCCTACGAGCAGTACTTC. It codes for CASSWGGTPYEQYF.